The sample holds a few counts of the clone carrying this T cell receptor beta chain. Recruited during active infection, patients (from Seattle) were subsequently followed longitudinally. Sequencing used immunoSEQ multiplex PCR; TCRdb keeps in-frame clones, though not all of them. This table has roughly 300,000 clones, 80% to 95% appearing once. The CDR3 consists of 13 residues. V was clipped by 7 bases and J by 7 bases; unmatched bases: 9. CDR1 and CDR2 from the germline V gene are MDHEN and SYDVKM. These data are taken from a study of blood T cell repertoires in COVID-19. Across the study: Samples came from the United States, Italy and Spain, spanning acute and convalescent COVID-19.

The receptor was isolated from a woman aged 25 to 39 with COVID-19, enrolled during active disease. Sequenced sample: peripheral blood. This chain joins TRBV28 and TRBJ1-2; 7 bases align to TRBD1. The CDR3 coding sequence is TGTGCCAGCACTGACAACCAGGGGGGTGGCTACACCTTC. This sequence encodes CASTDNQGGGYTF.